These 21 T cell receptor beta chains came from one sample sequenced in a study of memory CD4+ T cells and cytomegalovirus serostatus (dated by TCRdb to about 2019). The library was generated by the immunoSEQ multiplex PCR assay. Sourced from immuneACCESS, this table was stored by TCRdb with only in-frame sequences that have V and J called. A share of the clones is absent; for the studies checked, an unresolved V gene accounts for under half, and the remainder has no known explanation. A total of some 64,000 clones appear in this sample, approximately 85% of them only once. Clones ranked in the top ten supply 0.88% of the sample. A FACSAria II was used to sort memory CD4+ T cells, defined as single viable CD3+CD4+CD8-CD45RO+ cells. Sequenced input: memory CD4+ T cells from blood. All receptors come from an adult in good health and CMV-seronegative.

The chain has TRBV4-1 and TRBJ1-6, with D unresolved. Per the germline V gene, CDR1 is MGHRA and CDR2 is YSYEKL. CDR3 length: 17 residues. V lost 4 bases, J lost 0 bases, and 13 bases lay in between. DNA of the CDR3: TGCGCCAGCAGCCGGATTTCCCAAAGCTCCTATAATTCACCCCTCCACTTT. This sequence encodes CASSRISQSSYNSPLHF.

The chain joins TRBV30 to TRBJ1-2; the match to TRBD1 covers 8 bases. Germline CDR1 is GTSNPN and CDR2 is SVGIG (reference sequence). The CDR3 covers 19 residues. J gave up 8 bases and V 3 bases, and 26 bases lay outside the gene matches. The CDR3 region is CAWRLAHPGTGYLRGGYTF. CDR3 coding DNA: TGTGCCTGGAGGTTGGCGCACCCCGGGACAGGATACCTTAGGGGAGGCTACACCTTC.

V gene TRBV7-8 combines with J gene TRBJ1-2; 9 bases fit TRBD1. CDR3 length: 13 residues. The V gene end was trimmed by 3 bases and the J gene end by 8 bases; junction bases not matched to a gene: 4. Germline values: CDR1 SGHVS, CDR2 FQNEAQ. CDR3 protein: CASSFRTGEGYTF. Here the CDR3 DNA reads TGTGCCAGCAGCTTTAGGACAGGGGAGGGCTACACCTTC.

The chain combines TRBV5-1 with TRBJ1-2; TRBD1 matches at 7 bases. CDR1 SGHRS and CDR2 YFSETQ come from the germline V gene. With V trimmed by 0 bases and J by 2 bases, 4 bases remained unmatched. The CDR3 is 15 residues long. CDR3 in amino acids: CASSLARGENYGYTF. The DNA for the CDR3 is TGCGCCAGCAGCTTGGCCAGGGGGGAGAACTATGGCTACACCTTC. The whole variable domain, filled in from reference TRBV5-1 and TRBJ1-2, reads KAGVTQTPRYLIKTRGQQVTLSCSPISGHRSVSWYQQTPGQGLQFLFEYFSETQRNKGNFPGRFSGRQFSNSRSEMNVSTLELGDSALYLCASSLARGENYGYTFGSGTRLTVV.

Of note for this clone: The same CDR3 also results from other DNA sequences found in this sample. The chain carries TRBV2 and TRBJ1-5, with 10 bases aligning to TRBD1. The CDR3 is 14 residues long. With V trimmed by 6 bases and J by 4 bases, 3 bases remained unmatched. From germline, CDR1 is SNHLY and CDR2 FYNNEI. The CDR3 here is CASRRDRGNQPQHF. The CDR3, as DNA: TGTGCCAGCAGAAGGGACAGGGGAAATCAGCCCCAGCATTTT.

J is TRBJ1-4 and V is TRBV29-1; 8 nucleotides match TRBD1. Germline V lookup: CDR1 SQVTM, CDR2 ANQGSEA. J gave up 7 bases and V 6 bases, and 4 bases lay outside the gene matches. The CDR3 is 12 residues long. The CDR3 is CSVYRGGEKLFF. CDR3 in DNA: TGCAGCGTCTACAGGGGGGGTGAAAAACTGTTTTTT.

Here the CDR3 DNA reads TGCGCCAGCAGCTTGGTGAACGCTCGGGGGGCCAACGTCCTGACTTTC. Translated, it gives CASSLVNARGANVLTF. J is TRBJ2-6 and V is TRBV5-1; no clear D. Germline V gene lookup returns CDR1 SGHRS and CDR2 YFSETQ. V was trimmed by 0 bases and J by 4 bases, leaving 11 bases between them. The CDR3 sequence is 16 residues long.

V and J are TRBV5-4 and TRBJ2-7, with 11 positions matching TRBD1. With 4 bases clipped from V and 2 bases from J, the junction kept 5 bases outside the gene matches. Germline V gene lookup returns CDR1 SGHNT and CDR2 YYREEE (reference sequence). CDR3 length equals 15 residues. The CDR3 DNA reads as TGTGCCAGCAGCGGGGGACAGGGGGTCGCCTACGAGCAGTACTTC. Its protein is CASSGGQGVAYEQYF.

The rearrangement joins TRBV6-1 to TRBJ1-4; tentatively, D is TRBD1 (5 bases). CDR1 is MNHNS, CDR2 SASEGT, per germline. This CDR3 region has 16 residues. Trimming left V 0 bases short and J 8 bases short, with 16 bases between. The DNA of the CDR3 is TGTGCCAGCAGTGAAGCAGGGGCCATCCTGGGGGAAAAACTGTTTTTT. This gives the protein CASSEAGAILGEKLFF.

This clone appeared a few times. This chain links TRBV30 with TRBJ1-1; 7 bases agree with TRBD1. Losses at the gene ends were 5 bases for V and 7 bases for J; bases not matched to a gene: 1. The CDR3 runs to 10 residues. Germline assignment: CDR1 GTSNPN and CDR2 SVGIG (reference sequence). The CDR3 protein is CAWGTDEAFF. For the CDR3, the DNA is TGTGCCTGGGGGACAGATGAAGCTTTCTTT.

The chain recombines TRBV7-8 with TRBJ2-1; D not resolved. V gave up 1 base and J gave up 10 bases, with 23 bases separating them. The CDR3 length is 17 residues. CDR1 is SGHVS, CDR2 FQNEAQ, per germline. CDR3 sequence reads: CASSLVDTPRLVREQFF. DNA of the CDR3: TGTGCCAGCAGCTTAGTAGACACCCCCCGTTTAGTAAGGGAGCAGTTCTTC.

The J gene is TRBJ1-4, the V gene TRBV5-1; weak D call: TRBD1 (5 bases). The germline V gene has CDR1 SGHRS and CDR2 YFSETQ. V was trimmed by 4 bases and J by 4 bases, leaving 11 bases between them. The CDR3 extends over 14 amino acids. The CDR3 here is CASSEEGVNEKLFF. The CDR3 DNA is TGCGCCAGCAGCGAGGAAGGGGTTAATGAAAAACTGTTTTTT.

The chain recombines TRBV6-6 with TRBJ2-1, with D possibly being TRBD2 (6 bases). Germline lookup yields CDR1 MNHNY and CDR2 SVGAGI (reference sequence). Trimming removed 4 bases at V and 0 bases at J, with 7 bases between. There are 14 residues in the CDR3. CDR3 amino acids: CASSLAASYNEQFF. The CDR3 nucleotides read TGTGCCAGCAGTTTAGCGGCCTCCTACAATGAGCAGTTCTTC.

The V and J genes are TRBV6-6 and TRBJ1-1; D is uncertain. Germline CDR1 is MNHNY and CDR2 is SVGAGI (reference sequence). The CDR3 loop spans 12 amino acids. V dropped 2 bases and J dropped 8 bases, with 9 bases sitting between them. CDR3: CASSYPQREAFF. In nucleotides, the CDR3 is TGTGCCAGCAGTTACCCCCAAAGGGAAGCTTTCTTT.

V usage is TRBV18 and J usage is TRBJ1-2; 9 bases line up with TRBD1. Germline V CDR1 and CDR2: KGHSH, LQKENI. Trimming removed 6 bases from V and 4 bases from J; junction bases left unmatched: 12. This CDR3 is 16 amino acids long. The CDR3 spells CASSRKPGQGTYGYTF. The CDR3 bases are TGTGCCAGCTCCAGAAAACCGGGACAGGGAACCTATGGCTACACCTTC.

V usage is TRBV12-5 and J usage is TRBJ2-7; 11 nucleotides agree with TRBD1. With 0 bases clipped from V and 2 bases from J, the junction kept 15 bases outside the gene matches. Germline-derived CDR1 and CDR2 are LGHNT and FRNRAP. The CDR3 is 20 amino acids. The CDR3 nucleotides read TGTGCTAGTGGTTTGGTATTCTTAGGACAGGGGGCCAGACGGACCTACGAGCAGTACTTC. The encoded protein is CASGLVFLGQGARRTYEQYF.

The chain combines TRBV18 with TRBJ2-7; 14 bases fit TRBD2. Germline V lookup: CDR1 KGHSH, CDR2 LQKENI. The length of the CDR3 is 16 residues. The trim removed 3 bases at V and 3 bases at J, leaving 4 bases unmatched. This CDR3 reads CASSPRGLAGGYEQYF. In DNA, the CDR3 is TGTGCCAGCTCACCCCGCGGACTAGCGGGGGGCTACGAGCAGTACTTC.

The V gene is TRBV7-8, the J gene TRBJ1-1; possibly TRBD1 for D (5 bases). Germline V gene data show CDR1 as SGHVS and CDR2 as FQNEAQ. This CDR3 is 12 amino acids long. V gave up 5 bases and J gave up 5 bases, with 9 bases separating them. The CDR3 reads CASSRGRTEAFF. The CDR3 bases are TGTGCCAGCAGCCGGGGCAGAACTGAAGCTTTCTTT.

This sequence joins TRBV7-9 and TRBJ2-3; the D gene is possibly TRBD1 (6 bases). The V gene's germline CDR1 is SEHNR and CDR2 FQNEAQ (reference sequence). The V end lost 0 bases, the J end lost 2 bases, and 9 bases lay between the germline ends. The CDR3 runs to 15 residues. The CDR3 nucleotides are TGTGCCAGCAGCTTAGCGGGGGCAGACACAGATACGCAGTATTTT. This gives the protein CASSLAGADTDTQYF.

The V gene is TRBV29-1, the J gene TRBJ2-1; perhaps TRBD1 as D (6 bases). V dropped 3 bases and J dropped 0 bases, with 12 bases sitting between them. The CDR3 covers 15 residues. Germline V lookup: CDR1 SQVTM, CDR2 ANQGSEA. The CDR3 loop reads CSVDRGWSSYNEQFF. Here the CDR3 DNA reads TGCAGCGTTGACAGGGGATGGAGCTCCTACAATGAGCAGTTCTTC.

V and J are TRBV7-3 and TRBJ2-5; perhaps TRBD2 as D (5 bases). The CDR3 runs to 16 residues. Trimming removed 5 bases from V and 1 base from J, with 17 bases in between. Germline CDR1 reads SGHTA; CDR2 reads FQGTGA. Written as DNA, the CDR3 is TGTGCCAGCAGCCCCTGGGGAGCAGGACTCCAAGAGACCCAGTACTTC. Its protein is CASSPWGAGLQETQYF.